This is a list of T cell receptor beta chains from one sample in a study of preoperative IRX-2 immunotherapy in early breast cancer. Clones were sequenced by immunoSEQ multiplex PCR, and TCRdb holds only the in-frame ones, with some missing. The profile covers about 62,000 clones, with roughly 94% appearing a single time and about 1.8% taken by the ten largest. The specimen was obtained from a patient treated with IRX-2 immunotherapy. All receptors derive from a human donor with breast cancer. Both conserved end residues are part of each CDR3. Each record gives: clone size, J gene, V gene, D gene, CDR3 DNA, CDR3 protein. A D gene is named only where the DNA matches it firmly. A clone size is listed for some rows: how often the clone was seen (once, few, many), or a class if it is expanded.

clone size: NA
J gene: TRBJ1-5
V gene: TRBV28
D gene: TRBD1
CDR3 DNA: TGTGCCAGCAGTCCTCATAAACAGGGGCCCAATCAGCCCCAGCATTTT
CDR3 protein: CASSPHKQGPNQPQHF

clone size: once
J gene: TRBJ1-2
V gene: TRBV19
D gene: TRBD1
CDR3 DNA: TGTGCCAGTAGTTTCAGGGGGCAAGGCTACACCTTC
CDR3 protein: CASSFRGQGYTF

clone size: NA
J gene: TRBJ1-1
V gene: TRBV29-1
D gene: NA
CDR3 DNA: TGCAGCGTTGAAAAGGGGAAGGGCACTGAAGCTTTCTTT
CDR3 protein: CSVEKGKGTEAFF

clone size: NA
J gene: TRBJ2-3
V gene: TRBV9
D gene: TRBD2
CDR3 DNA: TGTGCCAGCAGCGTAGGGACTAGCGGGGACACAGATACGCAGTATTTT
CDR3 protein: CASSVGTSGDTDTQYF

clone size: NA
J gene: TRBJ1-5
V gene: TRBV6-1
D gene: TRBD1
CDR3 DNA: TGTGCCAGCAGCCCCGGACAGGTTGGCAATCAGCCCCAGCATTTT
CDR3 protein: CASSPGQVGNQPQHF

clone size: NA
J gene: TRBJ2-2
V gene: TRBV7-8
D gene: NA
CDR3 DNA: TGTGCCAGCAGCTTAGCCCGTAGGGGGTGGGCCGGGGAGCTGTTTTTT
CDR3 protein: CASSLARRGWAGELFF

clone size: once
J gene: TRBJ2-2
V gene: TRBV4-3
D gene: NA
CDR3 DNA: TGCGCCAGCAGCCAAGATAGAGGGTATGACGGGGAGCTGTTTTTT
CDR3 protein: CASSQDRGYDGELFF

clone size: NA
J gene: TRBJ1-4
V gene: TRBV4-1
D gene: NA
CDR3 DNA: TGCGCCAGCAGCCCCCGGCAGGGACCCAATGAAAAACTGTTTTTT
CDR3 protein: CASSPRQGPNEKLFF

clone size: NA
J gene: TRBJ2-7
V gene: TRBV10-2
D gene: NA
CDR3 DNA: TGCGCCAGCAGTCCCCGAGGCCGTGGGGAGCAGTACTTC
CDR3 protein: CASSPRGRGEQYF

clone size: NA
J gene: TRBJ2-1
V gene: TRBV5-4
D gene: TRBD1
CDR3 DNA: TGTGCCAGCAGCCCGGACAGGGAAGGCAATGAGCAGTTCTTC
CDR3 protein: CASSPDREGNEQFF

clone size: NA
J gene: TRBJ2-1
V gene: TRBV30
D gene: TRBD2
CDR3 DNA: TGTGCCTGGAGTACCGGACTAGCGGGAGACAATGAGCAGTTCTTC
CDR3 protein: CAWSTGLAGDNEQFF

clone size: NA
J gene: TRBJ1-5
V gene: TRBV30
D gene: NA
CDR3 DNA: TGTGCCTGGAGTGTACAAGGGAATCAGCCCCAGCATTTT
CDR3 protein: CAWSVQGNQPQHF

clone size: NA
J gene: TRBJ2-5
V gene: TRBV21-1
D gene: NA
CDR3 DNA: TGTGCCAGCAGCAAGGCCCGGGACTTAGGAAAAGAGACCCAGTACTTC
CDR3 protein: CASSKARDLGKETQYF

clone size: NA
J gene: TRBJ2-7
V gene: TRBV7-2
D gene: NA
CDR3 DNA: TGTGCCAGCAGCGACCAGGCCTACGAGCAGTACTTC
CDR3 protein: CASSDQAYEQYF

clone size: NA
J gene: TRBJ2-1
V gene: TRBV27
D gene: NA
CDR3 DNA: TGTGCCAGCAGTTTAAGGGGCTCCTACAATGAGCAGTTCTTC
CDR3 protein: CASSLRGSYNEQFF

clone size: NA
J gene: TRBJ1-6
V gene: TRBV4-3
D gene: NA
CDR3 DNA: TGCGCCAGCAGCCAAGTCAAAAGGGAATCACCCCTCCACTTT
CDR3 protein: CASSQVKRESPLHF

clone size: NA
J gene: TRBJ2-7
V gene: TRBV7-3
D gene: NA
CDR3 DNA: TGTGCCAGCAGCCTAACCAGGAGGCCTCGTAGGTACGAGCAGTACTTC
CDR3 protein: CASSLTRRPRRYEQYF

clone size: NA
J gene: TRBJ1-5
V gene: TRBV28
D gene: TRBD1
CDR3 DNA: TGTGCCAGCAGCTCCCAGGGGGATTTTCAGCCCCAGCATTTT
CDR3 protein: CASSSQGDFQPQHF

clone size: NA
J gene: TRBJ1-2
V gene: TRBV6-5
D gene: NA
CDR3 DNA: TGTGCCAGCAGTCGCTGGCGGAGCTATGGCTACACCTTC
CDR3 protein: CASSRWRSYGYTF

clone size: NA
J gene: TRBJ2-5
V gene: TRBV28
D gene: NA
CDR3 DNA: TGTGCCAGCACCCCTTCGCAGGGTGGTTGGCAGTACTTC
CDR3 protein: CASTPSQGGWQYF

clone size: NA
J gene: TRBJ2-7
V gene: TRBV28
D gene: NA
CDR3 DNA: TGTGCCAGCAGTAAGGTCTTTTCCCTCTCCTACGAGCAGTACTTC
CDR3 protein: CASSKVFSLSYEQYF

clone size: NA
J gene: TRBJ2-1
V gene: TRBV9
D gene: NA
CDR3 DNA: TGTGCCAGCACGACCCAAGGACACCAGGATGAGCAGTTCTTC
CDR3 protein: CASTTQGHQDEQFF

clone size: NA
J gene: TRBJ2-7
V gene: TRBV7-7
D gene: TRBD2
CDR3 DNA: TGTGCCAGCAGCTATCGCGGGAGGACGGACGAGCAGTACTTC
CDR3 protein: CASSYRGRTDEQYF

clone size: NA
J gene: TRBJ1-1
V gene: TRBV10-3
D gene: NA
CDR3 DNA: TGTGCCATCAGTGATCCGGGGGCTGAAGCTTTCTTT
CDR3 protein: CAISDPGAEAFF

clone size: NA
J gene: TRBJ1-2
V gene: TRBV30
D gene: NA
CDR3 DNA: TGTGCCTGGAGCCAGGGAACAGGGTATGGCTACACCTTC
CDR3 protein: CAWSQGTGYGYTF

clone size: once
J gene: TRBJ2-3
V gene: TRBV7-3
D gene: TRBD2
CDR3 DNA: TGTGCCAGCAGCTCTAGCGGGGGTCCAGATACGCAGTATTTT
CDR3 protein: CASSSSGGPDTQYF

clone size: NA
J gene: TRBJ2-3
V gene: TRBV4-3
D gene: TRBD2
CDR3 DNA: TGCGCCAGCAGCCAAGATCTCCCCGGACTAGCGGGAATGAATACGCAGTATTTT
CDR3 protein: CASSQDLPGLAGMNTQYF